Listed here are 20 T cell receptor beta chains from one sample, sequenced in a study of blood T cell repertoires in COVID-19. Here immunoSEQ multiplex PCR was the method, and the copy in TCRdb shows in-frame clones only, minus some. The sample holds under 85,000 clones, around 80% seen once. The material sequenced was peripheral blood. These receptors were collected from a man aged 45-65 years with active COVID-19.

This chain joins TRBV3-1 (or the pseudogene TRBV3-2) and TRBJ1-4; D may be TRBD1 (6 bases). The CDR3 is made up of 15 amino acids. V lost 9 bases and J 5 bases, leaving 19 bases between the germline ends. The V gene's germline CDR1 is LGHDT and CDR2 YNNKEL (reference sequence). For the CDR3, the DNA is TGTGCCAGGGTGGAGGCGGCAGGGGTAAATGAAAAACTGTTTTTT. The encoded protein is CARVEAAGVNEKLFF.

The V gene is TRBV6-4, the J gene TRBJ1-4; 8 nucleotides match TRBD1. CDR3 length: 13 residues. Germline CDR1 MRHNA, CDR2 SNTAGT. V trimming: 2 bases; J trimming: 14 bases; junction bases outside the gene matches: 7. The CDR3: CASSDTQGARLFF. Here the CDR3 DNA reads TGTGCCAGCAGTGACACTCAGGGGGCCCGGCTGTTTTTT.

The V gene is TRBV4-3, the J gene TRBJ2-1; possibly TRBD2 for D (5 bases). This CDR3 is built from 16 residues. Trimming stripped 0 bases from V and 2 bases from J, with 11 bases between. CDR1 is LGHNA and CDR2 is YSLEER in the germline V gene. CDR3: CASSQDGAETYNEQFF. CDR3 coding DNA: TGCGCCAGCAGCCAAGACGGAGCGGAGACCTACAATGAGCAGTTCTTC.

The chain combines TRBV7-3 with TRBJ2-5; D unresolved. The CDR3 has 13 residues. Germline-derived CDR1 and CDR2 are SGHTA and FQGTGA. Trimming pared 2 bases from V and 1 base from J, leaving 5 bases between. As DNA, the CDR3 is TGTGCCAGCAGCTTATCCAGCCAAGAGACCCAGTACTTC. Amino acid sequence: CASSLSSQETQYF. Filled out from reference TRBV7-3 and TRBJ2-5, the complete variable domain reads GAGVSQTPSNKVTEKGKYVELRCDPISGHTALYWYRQSLGQGPEFLIYFQGTGAADDSGLPNDRFFAVRPEGSVSTLKIQRTERGDSAVYLCASSLSSQETQYFGPGTRLLVL.

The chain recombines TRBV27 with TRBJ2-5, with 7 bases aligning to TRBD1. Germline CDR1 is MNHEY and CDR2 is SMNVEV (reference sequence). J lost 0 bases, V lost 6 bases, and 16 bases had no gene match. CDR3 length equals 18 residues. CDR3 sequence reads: CASRPQWDSRLNQETQYF. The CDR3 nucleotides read TGTGCCAGCAGACCCCAGTGGGACAGCAGATTGAACCAAGAGACCCAGTACTTC.

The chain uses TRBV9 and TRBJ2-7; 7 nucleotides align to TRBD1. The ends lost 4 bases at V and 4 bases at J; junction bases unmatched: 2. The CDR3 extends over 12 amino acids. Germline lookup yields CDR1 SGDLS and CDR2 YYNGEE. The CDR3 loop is CASSRDSYEQYF. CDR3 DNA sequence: TGTGCCAGCAGCCGGGACAGTTACGAGCAGTACTTC.

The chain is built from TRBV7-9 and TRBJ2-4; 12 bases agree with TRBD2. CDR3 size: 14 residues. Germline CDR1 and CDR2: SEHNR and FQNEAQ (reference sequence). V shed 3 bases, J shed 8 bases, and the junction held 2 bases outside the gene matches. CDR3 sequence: CASSLASGGDIQYF. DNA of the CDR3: TGTGCCAGCAGCTTGGCTAGCGGGGGGGACATTCAGTACTTC.

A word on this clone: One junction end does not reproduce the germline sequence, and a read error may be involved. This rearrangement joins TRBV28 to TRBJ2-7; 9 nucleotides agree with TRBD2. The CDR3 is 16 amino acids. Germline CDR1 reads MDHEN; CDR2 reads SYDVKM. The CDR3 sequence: CASSLWESSGSLEQYF. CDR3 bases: TGTGCCAGCAGTCTATGGGAGAGTAGCGGGAGCCTCGAGCAGTACTTC.

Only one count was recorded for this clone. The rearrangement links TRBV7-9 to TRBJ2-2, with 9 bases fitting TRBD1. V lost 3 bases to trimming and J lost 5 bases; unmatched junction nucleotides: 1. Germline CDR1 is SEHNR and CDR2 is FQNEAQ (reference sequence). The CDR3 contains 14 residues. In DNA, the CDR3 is TGTGCCAGCAGCTTGACAGGGGGGACCGGGGAGCTGTTTTTT. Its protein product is CASSLTGGTGELFF.

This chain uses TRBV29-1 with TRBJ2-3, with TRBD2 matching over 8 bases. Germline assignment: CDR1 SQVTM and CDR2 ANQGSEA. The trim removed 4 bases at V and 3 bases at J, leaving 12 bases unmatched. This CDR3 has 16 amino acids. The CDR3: CSVGLGAGELTDTQYF. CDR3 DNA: TGCAGCGTTGGTCTAGGAGCGGGAGAACTTACAGATACGCAGTATTTT.

For the CDR3, the DNA is TGTGCCAGCAGTTTTCCGGCGGGGCAGACTAAGGGCGAGCAGTACTTC. It translates to CASSFPAGQTKGEQYF. V usage is TRBV6-2 or TRBV6-3 and J usage is TRBJ2-7; D is perhaps TRBD2 (6 bases). Trimming removed 4 bases from V and 6 bases from J, with 22 bases in between. Germline V lookup: CDR1 MNHEY, CDR2 SVGEGT. The CDR3 is 16 residues long.

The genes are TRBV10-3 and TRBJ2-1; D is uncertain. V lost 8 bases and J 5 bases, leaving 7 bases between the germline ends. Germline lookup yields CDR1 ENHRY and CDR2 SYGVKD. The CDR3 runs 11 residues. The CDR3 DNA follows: TGTGCCATCGCACAGAACAATGAGCAGTTCTTC. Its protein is CAIAQNNEQFF.

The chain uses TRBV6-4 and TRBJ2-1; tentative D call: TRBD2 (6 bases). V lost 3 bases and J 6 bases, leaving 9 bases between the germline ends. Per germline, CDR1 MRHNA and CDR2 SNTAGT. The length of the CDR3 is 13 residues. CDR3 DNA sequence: TGTGCCAGCAGTGAGGACTATCTCAATGAGCAGTTCTTC. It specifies CASSEDYLNEQFF.

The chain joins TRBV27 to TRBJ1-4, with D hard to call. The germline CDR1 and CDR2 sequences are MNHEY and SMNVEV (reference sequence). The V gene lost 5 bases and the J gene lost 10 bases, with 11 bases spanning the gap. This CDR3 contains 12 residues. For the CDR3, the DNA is TGTGCCAGCAGTGGAGGCATGGGAAAACTGTTTTTT. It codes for CASSGGMGKLFF.

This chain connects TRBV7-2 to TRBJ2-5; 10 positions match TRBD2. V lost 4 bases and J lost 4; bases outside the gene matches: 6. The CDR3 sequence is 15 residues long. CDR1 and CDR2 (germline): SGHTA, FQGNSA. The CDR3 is CASSYLAGVGETQYF. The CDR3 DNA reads TGTGCCAGCAGCTACCTAGCGGGAGTTGGAGAGACCCAGTACTTC. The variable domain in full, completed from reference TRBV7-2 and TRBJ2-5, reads GAGVSQSPSNKVTEKGKDVELRCDPISGHTALYWYRQSLGQGLEFLIYFQGNSAPDKSGLPSDRFSAERTGGSVSTLTIQRTQQEDSAVYLCASSYLAGVGETQYFGPGTRLLVL.

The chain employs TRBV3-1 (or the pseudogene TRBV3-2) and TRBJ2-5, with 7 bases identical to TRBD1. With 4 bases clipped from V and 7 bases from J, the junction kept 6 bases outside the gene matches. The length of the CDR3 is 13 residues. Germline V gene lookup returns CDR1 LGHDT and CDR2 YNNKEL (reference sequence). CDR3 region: CASSRTGRGTQYF. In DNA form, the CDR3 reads TGTGCCAGCAGCCGGACAGGCCGAGGGACCCAGTACTTC.

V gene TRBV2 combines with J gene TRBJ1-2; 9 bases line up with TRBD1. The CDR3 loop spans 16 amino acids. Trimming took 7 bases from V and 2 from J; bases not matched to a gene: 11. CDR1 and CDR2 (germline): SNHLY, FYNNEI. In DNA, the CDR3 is TGTGCCAGCACCATTCAGGGGGGACAGGGAAACTATGGCTACACCTTC. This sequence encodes CASTIQGGQGNYGYTF.

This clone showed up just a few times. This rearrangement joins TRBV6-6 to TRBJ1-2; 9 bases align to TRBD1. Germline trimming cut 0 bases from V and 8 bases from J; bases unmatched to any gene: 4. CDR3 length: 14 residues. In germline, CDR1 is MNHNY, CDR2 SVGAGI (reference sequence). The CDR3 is CASSYSGQGRGYTF. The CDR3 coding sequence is TGTGCCAGCAGTTACTCGGGACAGGGAAGAGGCTACACCTTC.

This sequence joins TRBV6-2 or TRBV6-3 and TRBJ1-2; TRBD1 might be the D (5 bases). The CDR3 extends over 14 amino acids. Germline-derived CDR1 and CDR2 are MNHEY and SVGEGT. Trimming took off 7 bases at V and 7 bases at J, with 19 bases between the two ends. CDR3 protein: CASNPQWGVGGYTF. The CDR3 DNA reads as TGTGCCAGCAACCCCCAATGGGGGGTCGGTGGCTACACCTTC.

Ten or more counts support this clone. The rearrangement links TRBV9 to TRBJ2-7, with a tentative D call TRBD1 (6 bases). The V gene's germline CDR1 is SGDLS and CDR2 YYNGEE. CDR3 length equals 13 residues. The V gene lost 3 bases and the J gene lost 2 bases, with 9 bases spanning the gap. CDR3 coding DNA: TGTGCCAGCAGCGGGGACAACCCCTACGAGCAGTACTTC. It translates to CASSGDNPYEQYF.